These T cell receptor beta chains were read from a single sample in a study of T cells expressing NK-cell markers. Using the 5' RACE reads, TCRdb records one entry per CDR3 protein without DNA. The sample includes approximately 170,000 distinct CDR3 sequences. Sequenced material: blood T cells: a sorted CD56 or NKG2C T cell subset, CD4+ or CD8+ T cells, or bulk PBMC T cells (not recorded which). The receptors stem from a man aged 18 to 69 in good health. Each CDR3 is given with its conserved first and last residue. Rows give clone size only sometimes, using once, few, many, or a class for an expanded clone.

clone size	V gene	J gene	CDR3 protein
.	TRBV6-1	TRBJ1-6	CASSTKGPYNSPLHF
.	TRBV24-1	TRBJ2-5	CATSDLLGRVGETQYF
.	TRBV12-3/TRBV12-4	TRBJ2-1	CASSLVSGQVGYEQFF
.	TRBV19	TRBJ2-1	CASSKRGGNEQFF
.	TRBV28	TRBJ1-2	CASSFRDRAPSYGYTF
.	TRBV12-3/TRBV12-4	TRBJ1-5	CASSFKRVGNQPQHF
.	TRBV11-1	TRBJ2-1	CASSPRTSGDTRFNEQFF
.	TRBV6-2/TRBV6-3	TRBJ1-1	CASKATRPGTGGNTEAFF
.	TRBV25-1	TRBJ2-5	CASSESGTSVRGGETQYF
.	TRBV5-1	TRBJ2-7	CASSYHRSSYEQYF
.	TRBV30	TRBJ1-2	CAFLRGDGYTF
.	TRBV6-5	TRBJ1-2	CASSYSDRGAIYGYTF
.	TRBV6-1	TRBJ2-3	CASSLLGVRTDTQYF
.	TRBV5-8	TRBJ1-1	CASSLVIFSNTEAFF
.	TRBV28	TRBJ2-2	CASSLWGGLGPGELFF
.	TRBV9	TRBJ2-7	CASSVVLDGREQYF
.	TRBV15	TRBJ2-5	CATSRDRGVETQYF
.	TRBV11-2	TRBJ2-1	CASSLAASGGYEQFF
.	TRBV7-6	TRBJ2-7	CASSLNRGLVNEQYF
.	TRBV6-5	TRBJ1-5	CASSQQNSNQPQHF
.	TRBV5-6	TRBJ1-5	CASSLRDQPQHF
.	TRBV6-1	TRBJ2-2	CASSVLAGDTGELFF
.	TRBV4-1	TRBJ2-4	CASSQVFEAKNIQYF
.	TRBV2	TRBJ2-1	CASSKRGGEMDEQFF
.	TRBV7-6	TRBJ2-7	CASSLGIPYEQYF
.	TRBV29-1	TRBJ2-1	CSVEERTGFDNEQFF
.	TRBV11-1	TRBJ1-2	CASSLGAQTNYGYTF
.	TRBV6-5	TRBJ2-3	CASTEGYTQYF
.	TRBV4-2	TRBJ1-1	CASSQVVTGLDTEAFF
.	TRBV5-4	TRBJ2-7	CASSLSGASRYEQYF
.	TRBV2	TRBJ2-3	CASRKTSGVTDTQYF
medium-sized	TRBV29-1	TRBJ2-2	CSVEWGMGAGELFF
.	TRBV25-1	TRBJ1-6	CASRDPYNSPLHF
.	TRBV7-9	TRBJ2-7	CASSFGATAYEQYF
.	TRBV7-3	TRBJ1-2	CASSLTRKGRLYGYTF
.	TRBV5-6	TRBJ2-1	CASSFAGGGGYNEQFF
.	TRBV7-2	TRBJ2-1	CASSLGGTTYNEQFF
.	TRBV7-9	TRBJ1-2	CASSPKDRVHGYTF
.	TRBV6-1	TRBJ2-7	CASSEYGQPVDEQYF
.	TRBV5-4	TRBJ2-7	CASSTPDRAYEQYF
.	TRBV6-1	TRBJ2-4	CASSGGMGLAKNIQYF
.	TRBV5-5	TRBJ2-7	CASSSAGYEQYF
.	TRBV2	TRBJ2-3	CASSVGTDSSTDTQYF
.	TRBV7-9	TRBJ1-2	CASSITGTETNYGYTF
.	TRBV3-1	TRBJ2-1	CASSQDGTSGGLYNEQFF
.	TRBV18	TRBJ1-3	CAREFSSGNTIYF
.	TRBV29-1	TRBJ2-5	CSVEDLIQETQYF